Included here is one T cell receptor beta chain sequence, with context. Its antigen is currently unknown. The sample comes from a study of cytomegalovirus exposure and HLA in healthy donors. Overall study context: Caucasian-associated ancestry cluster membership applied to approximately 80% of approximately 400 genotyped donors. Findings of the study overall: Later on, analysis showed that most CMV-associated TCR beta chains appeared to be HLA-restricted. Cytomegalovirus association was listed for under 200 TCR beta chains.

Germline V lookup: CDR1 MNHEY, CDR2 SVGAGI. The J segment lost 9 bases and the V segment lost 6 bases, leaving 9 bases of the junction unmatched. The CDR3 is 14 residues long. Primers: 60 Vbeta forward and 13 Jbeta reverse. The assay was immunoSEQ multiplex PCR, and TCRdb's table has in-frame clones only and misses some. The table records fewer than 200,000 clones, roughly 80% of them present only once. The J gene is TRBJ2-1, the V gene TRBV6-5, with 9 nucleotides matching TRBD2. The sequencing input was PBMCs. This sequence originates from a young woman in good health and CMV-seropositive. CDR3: CASSVAGAGGEQFF. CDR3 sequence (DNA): TGTGCCAGCAGCGTAGCGGGGGCCGGCGGTGAGCAGTTCTTC.